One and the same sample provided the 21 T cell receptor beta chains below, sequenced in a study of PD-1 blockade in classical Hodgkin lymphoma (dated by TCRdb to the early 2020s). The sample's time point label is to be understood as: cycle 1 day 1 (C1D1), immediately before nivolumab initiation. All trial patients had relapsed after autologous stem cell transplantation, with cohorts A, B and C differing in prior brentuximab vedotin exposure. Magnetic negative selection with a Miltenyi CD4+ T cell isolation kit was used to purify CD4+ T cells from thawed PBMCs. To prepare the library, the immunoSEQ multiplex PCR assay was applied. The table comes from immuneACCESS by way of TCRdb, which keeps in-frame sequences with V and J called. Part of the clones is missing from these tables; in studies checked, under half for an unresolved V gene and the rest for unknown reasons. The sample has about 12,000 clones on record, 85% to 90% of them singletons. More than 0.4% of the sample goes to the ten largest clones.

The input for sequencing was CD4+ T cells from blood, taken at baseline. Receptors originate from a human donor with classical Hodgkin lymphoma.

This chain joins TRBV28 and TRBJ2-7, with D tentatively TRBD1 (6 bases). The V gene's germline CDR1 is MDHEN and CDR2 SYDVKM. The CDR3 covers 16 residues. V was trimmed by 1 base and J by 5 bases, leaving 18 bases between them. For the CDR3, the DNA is TGTGCCAGCAGTTTATACCTGCCAGGGGCCCGGGACGAGCAGTACTTC. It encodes CASSLYLPGARDEQYF.

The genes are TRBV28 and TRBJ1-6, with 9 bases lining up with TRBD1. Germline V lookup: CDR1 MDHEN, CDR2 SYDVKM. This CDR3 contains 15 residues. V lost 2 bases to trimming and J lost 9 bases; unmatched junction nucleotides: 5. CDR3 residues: CASSLPGTGSSPLHF. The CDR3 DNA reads TGTGCCAGCAGTTTACCCGGGACAGGGAGTTCACCCCTCCACTTT.

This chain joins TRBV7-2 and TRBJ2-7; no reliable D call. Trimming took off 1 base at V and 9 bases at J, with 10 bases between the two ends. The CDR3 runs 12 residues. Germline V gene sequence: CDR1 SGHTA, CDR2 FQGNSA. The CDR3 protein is CASSLDRIRQYF. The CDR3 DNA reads TGTGCCAGCAGCTTAGATCGGATTCGGCAGTACTTC.

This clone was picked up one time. This CDR3 is CASSQLGKGEQFF. DNA for the CDR3: TGTGCCAGCAGTCAACTAGGGAAGGGTGAGCAGTTCTTC. This sequence joins TRBV6-1 and TRBJ2-1; weak D call: TRBD2 (5 bases). The V gene's germline CDR1 is MNHNS and CDR2 SASEGT. There are 13 residues in the CDR3. Trimming left V 5 bases short and J 9 bases short, with 14 bases between.

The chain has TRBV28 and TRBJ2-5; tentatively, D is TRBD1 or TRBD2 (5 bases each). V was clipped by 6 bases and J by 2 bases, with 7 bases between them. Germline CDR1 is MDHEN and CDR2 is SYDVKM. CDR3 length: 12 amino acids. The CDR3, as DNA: TGTGCCAGCAGGTGGGGGCAAGAGACCCAGTACTTC. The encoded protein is CASRWGQETQYF.

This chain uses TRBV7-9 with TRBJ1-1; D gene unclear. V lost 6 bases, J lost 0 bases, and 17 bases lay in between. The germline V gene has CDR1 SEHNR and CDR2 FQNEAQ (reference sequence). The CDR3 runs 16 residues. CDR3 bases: TGTGCCAGCAGGGAAGCGGTGGACGGATTGAACACTGAAGCTTTCTTT. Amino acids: CASREAVDGLNTEAFF.

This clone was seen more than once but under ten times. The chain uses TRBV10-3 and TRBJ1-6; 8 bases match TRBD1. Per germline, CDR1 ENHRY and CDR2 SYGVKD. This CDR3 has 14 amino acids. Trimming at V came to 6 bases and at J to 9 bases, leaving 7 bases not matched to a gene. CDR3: CAISPQGDVSPLHF. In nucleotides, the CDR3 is TGTGCCATCAGCCCACAGGGGGATGTTTCACCCCTCCACTTT.

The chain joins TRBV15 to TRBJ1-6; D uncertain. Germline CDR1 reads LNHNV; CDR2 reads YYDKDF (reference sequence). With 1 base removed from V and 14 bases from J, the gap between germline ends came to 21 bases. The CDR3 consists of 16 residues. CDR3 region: CATSRGPPGIGLALHF. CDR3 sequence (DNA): TGTGCCACCAGCAGAGGCCCGCCGGGAATAGGTTTGGCCCTCCACTTT. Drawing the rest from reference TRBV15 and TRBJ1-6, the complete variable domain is DAMVIQNPRYQVTQFGKPVTLSCSQTLNHNVMYWYQQKSSQAPKLLFHYYDKDFNNEADTPDNFQSRRPNTSFCFLDIRSPGLGDTAMYLCATSRGPPGIGLALHFGNGTRLTVT.

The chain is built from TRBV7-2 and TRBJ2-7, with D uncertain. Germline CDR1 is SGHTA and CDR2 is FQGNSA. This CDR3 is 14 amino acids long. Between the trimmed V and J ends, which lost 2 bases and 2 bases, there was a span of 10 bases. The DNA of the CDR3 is TGTGCCAGCAGCTTAACGCTAGGTCCCTACGAGCAGTACTTC. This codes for CASSLTLGPYEQYF. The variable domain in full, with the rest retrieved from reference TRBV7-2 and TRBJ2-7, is GAGVSQSPSNKVTEKGKDVELRCDPISGHTALYWYRQSLGQGLEFLIYFQGNSAPDKSGLPSDRFSAERTGGSVSTLTIQRTQQEDSAVYLCASSLTLGPYEQYFGPGTRLTVT.

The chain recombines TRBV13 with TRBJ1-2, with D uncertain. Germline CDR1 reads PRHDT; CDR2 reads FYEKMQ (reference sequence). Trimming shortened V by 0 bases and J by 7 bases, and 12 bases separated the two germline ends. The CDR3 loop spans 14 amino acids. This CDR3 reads CASSLGLRVGGYTF. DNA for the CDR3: TGTGCCAGCAGCTTAGGCCTGCGGGTCGGTGGCTACACCTTC.

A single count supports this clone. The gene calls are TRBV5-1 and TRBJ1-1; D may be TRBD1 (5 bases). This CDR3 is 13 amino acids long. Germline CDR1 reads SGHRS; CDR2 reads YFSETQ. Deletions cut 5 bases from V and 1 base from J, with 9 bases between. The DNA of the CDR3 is TGCGCCAGCAGTATCGGGGGGAACACTGAAGCTTTCTTT. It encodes CASSIGGNTEAFF.

CDR3 DNA: TGTGCCAGCGGAAGGACAGGGGCGCAAGAGACCCAGTACTTC. It specifies CASGRTGAQETQYF. The rearrangement uses TRBV6-1 and TRBJ2-5; 9 nucleotides line up with TRBD1. The junction had 6 bases not matched to a gene; V was cut back by 8 bases and J by 2 bases. The CDR3 runs to 14 residues. Germline V gene data show CDR1 as MNHNS and CDR2 as SASEGT.

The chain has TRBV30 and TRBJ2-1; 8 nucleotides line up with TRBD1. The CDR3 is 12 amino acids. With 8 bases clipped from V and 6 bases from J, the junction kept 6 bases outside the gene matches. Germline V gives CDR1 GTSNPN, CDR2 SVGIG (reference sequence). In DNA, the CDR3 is TGTGCCAGGGGGACAGGCAGCAATGAGCAGTTCTTC. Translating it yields CARGTGSNEQFF.

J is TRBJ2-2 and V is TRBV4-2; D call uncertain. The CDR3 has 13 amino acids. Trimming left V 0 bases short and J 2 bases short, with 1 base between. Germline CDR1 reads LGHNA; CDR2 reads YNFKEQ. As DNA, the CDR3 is TGTGCCAGCAGCCAAGATAACACCGGGGAGCTGTTTTTT. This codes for CASSQDNTGELFF.

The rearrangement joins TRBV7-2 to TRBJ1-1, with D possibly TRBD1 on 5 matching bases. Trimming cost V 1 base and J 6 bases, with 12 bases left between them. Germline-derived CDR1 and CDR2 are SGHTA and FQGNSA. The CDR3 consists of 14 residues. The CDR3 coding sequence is TGTGCCAGCAGCTTAGGGGGGAGAGGGGCTGAAGCTTTCTTT. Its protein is CASSLGGRGAEAFF.

The CDR3 sequence is CASSVTSGRVSEQFF. In nucleotides, the CDR3 is TGCGCCAGCAGCGTGACTAGCGGGAGGGTTAGTGAGCAGTTCTTC. The rearrangement links TRBV5-1 to TRBJ2-1; the match to TRBD2 covers 14 bases. Unmatched junction bases numbered 6, after V lost 4 bases and J lost 9 bases. Germline CDR1 is SGHRS and CDR2 is YFSETQ. The CDR3 is 15 amino acids.

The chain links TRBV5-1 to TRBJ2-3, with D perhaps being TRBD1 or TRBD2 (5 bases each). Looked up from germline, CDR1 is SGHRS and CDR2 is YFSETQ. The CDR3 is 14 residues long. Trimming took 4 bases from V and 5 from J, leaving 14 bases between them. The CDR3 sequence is CASSTPGTGDTQYF. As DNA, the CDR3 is TGCGCCAGCAGCACCCCGGGGACGGGAGATACGCAGTATTTT.

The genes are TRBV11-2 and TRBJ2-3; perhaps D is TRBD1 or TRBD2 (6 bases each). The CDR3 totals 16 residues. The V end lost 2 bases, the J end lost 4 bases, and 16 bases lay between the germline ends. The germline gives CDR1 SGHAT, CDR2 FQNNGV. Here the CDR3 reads CASSLPLGAGSDTQYF. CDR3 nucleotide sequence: TGTGCCAGCAGCTTACCCCTGGGGGCGGGATCAGATACGCAGTATTTT.

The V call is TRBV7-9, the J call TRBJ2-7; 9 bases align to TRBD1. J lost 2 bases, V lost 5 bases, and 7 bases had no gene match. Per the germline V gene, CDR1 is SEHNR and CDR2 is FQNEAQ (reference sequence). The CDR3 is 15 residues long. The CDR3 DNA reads TGTGCCAGCAGCACCGGGACAGGGTCTACCTACGAGCAGTACTTC. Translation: CASSTGTGSTYEQYF.

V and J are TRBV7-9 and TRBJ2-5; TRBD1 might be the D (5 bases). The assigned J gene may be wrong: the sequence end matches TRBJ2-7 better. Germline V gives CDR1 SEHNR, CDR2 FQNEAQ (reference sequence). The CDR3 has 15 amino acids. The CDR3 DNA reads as TGTGCCAGCAGCCCCTACTCAGGGTTGTCCTACGAGCAGTACTTC. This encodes CASSPYSGLSYEQYF.

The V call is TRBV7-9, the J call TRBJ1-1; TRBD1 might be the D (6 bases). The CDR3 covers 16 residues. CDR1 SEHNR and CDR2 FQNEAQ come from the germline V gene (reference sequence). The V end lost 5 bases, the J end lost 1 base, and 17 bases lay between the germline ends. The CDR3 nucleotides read TGTGCCAGCAGCCCTAGGACAGCACAACCGAACACTGAAGCTTTCTTT. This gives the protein CASSPRTAQPNTEAFF.